These T cell receptor beta chains were read from a single sample in a study of T cell repertoires in cytomegalovirus infection. Their target antigens are unknown. MiXCR, run by TCRdb on the reads, gives a single entry per CDR3 protein. The sample lists about 900,000 distinct CDR3 sequences, roughly 30% occurring once. The sample consisted of cultured CD8+ T cells from PBMCs, taken from culture after CMV antigen stimulation. Every receptor here comes from a human donor in good health (CMV status not recorded). Some clones in this sample may be carry-over from other donors' samples. Each CDR3 is given with its conserved first and last residue. Fields, in order: V gene, clone size, J gene, D gene, CDR3 length, CDR3 protein, CDR3 DNA. D genes are given only for firm matches. The listing skips clone size in some rows; elsewhere it reads once, few, many or a size class.

>TRBV20-1|-|TRBJ1-2|-|11
CSAPQGYGYTF
TGCAGTGCGCCACAGGGTTATGGCTACACCTTC
>TRBV10-3|-|TRBJ2-1|TRBD1|12
CAIKTGGNEQFF
TGTGCCATCAAGACAGGGGGGAATGAGCAGTTCTTC
>TRBV4-1|few|TRBJ1-2|-|15
CASSQDRGGGRGYTF
TGCGCCAGCAGCCAAGATCGTGGGGGGGGCAGAGGCTACACCTTC
>TRBV7-6|-|TRBJ2-1|TRBD2|15
CASSLQDGGINEQFF
TGTGCCAGCAGCCTCCAAGACGGGGGGATCAATGAGCAGTTCTTC
>TRBV11-2|-|TRBJ1-3|-|16
CASSLFLDSYGNTIYF
TGTGCCAGCAGCTTATTTCTCGACAGTTACGGAAACACCATATATTTT
>TRBV6-6|-|TRBJ2-1|-|15
CASRYTGRVDNEQFF
TGTGCCAGCAGGTACACGGGACGGGTAGACAATGAGCAGTTCTTC
>TRBV7-6|many|TRBJ1-5|-|14
CASSFSDGNQPQHF
TGTGCCAGCAGTTTCAGTGATGGCAATCAGCCCCAGCATTTT
>TRBV7-9|few|TRBJ1-5|-|13
CATAQGGNQPQHF
TGTGCCACCGCCCAAGGGGGCAATCAGCCCCAGCATTTT
>TRBV7-6|many|TRBJ2-7|TRBD2|16
CASSPGTSGGSYEQYF
TGTGCCAGCAGCCCCGGGACTAGCGGGGGGAGCTACGAGCAGTACTTC
>TRBV7-2|many|TRBJ2-5|-|14
CASSLVAEGETQYF
TGTGCCAGCAGCTTAGTTGCGGAGGGAGAGACCCAGTACTTC